This T cell receptor (beta chain) emerged from a study of blood T cells in healthy people across ages. Broader study findings: Per million T cells, the diversity of TCR beta decreased roughly linearly as age advanced.

The amount of total RNA extracted per sample was at least 5.5 micrograms. CDR1 is LGHDT and CDR2 is YNNKEL in the germline V gene (reference sequence). V was clipped by 4 bases and J by 0 bases, with 17 bases between them. The CDR3 runs to 17 residues. A word on this clonotype: Its antigen is unknown.

Combining a sample-barcoded 5' primer with a J-beta primer mix, a second PCR ran for roughly 6 to 11 cycles. Each CDR3 protein is one row after TCRdb ran MiXCR on the 5' RACE reads. This table has around 500,000 distinct CDR3 sequences, about 45% appearing once. Sequenced sample: blood. The TCR was taken from an older man in good health. This chain links TRBV3-1 with TRBJ2-3, with unresolved D. The CDR3 reads CASSPHGKAGSTDTQYF. Here the CDR3 DNA reads TGTGCCAGCAGCCCCCACGGCAAAGCAGGAAGCACAGATACGCAGTATTTT.